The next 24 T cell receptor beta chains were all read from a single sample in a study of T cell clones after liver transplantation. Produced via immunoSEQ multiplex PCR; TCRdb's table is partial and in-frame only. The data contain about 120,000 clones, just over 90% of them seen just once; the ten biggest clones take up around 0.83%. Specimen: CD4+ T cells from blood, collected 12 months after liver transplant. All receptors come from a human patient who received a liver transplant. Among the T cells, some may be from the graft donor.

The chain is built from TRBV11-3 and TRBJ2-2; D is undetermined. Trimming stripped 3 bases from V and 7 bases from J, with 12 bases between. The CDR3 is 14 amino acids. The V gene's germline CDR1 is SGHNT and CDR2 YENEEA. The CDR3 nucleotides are TGTGCCAGCAGCTTCCGGACCACCGGCGGGGAGCTGTTTTTT. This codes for CASSFRTTGGELFF.

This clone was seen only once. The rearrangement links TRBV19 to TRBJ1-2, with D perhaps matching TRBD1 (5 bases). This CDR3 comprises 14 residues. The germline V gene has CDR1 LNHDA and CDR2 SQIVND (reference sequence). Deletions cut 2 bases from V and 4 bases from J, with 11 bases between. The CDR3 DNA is TGTGCCAGTAGTATATCGGGACTGGGCTATGGCTACACCTTC. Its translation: CASSISGLGYGYTF.

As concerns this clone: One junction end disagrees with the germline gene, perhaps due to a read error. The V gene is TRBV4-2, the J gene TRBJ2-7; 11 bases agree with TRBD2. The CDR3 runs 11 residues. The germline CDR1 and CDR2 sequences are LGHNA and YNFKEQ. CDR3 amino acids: CASSQMTSGDF. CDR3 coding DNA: TGTGCCAGCAGCCAAATGACTAGCGGGGACTTC.

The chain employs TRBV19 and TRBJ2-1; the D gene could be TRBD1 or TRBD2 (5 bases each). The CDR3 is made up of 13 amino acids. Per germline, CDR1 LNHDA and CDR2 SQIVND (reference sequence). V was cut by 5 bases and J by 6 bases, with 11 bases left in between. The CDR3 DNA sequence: TGTGCCAGTAGTTGGGCAGGGACCAATGAGCAGTTCTTC. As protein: CASSWAGTNEQFF. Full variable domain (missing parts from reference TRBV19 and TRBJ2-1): DGGITQSPKYLFRKEGQNVTLSCEQNLNHDAMYWYRQDPGQGLRLIYYSQIVNDFQKGDIAEGYSVSREKKESFPLTVTSAQKNPTAFYLCASSWAGTNEQFFGPGTRLTVL.

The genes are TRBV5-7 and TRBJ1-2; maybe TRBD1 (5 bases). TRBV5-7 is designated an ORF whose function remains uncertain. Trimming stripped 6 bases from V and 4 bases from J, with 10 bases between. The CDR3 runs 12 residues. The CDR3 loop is CASIRGGYGYTF. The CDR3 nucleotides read TGTGCCAGCATCCGGGGGGGCTATGGCTACACCTTC.

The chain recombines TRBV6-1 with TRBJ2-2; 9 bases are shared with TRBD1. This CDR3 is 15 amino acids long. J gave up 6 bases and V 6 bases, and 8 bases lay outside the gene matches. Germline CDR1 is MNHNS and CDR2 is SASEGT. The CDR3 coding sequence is TGTGCCAGCAGAGTGGACAGGGGTTGGGCCGGGGAGCTGTTTTTT. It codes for CASRVDRGWAGELFF.

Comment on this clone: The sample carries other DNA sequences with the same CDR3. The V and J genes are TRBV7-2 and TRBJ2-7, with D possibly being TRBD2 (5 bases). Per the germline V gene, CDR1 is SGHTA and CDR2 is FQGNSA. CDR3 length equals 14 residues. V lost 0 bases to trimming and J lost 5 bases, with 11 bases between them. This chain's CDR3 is CASSLAGGSHEQYF. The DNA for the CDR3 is TGTGCCAGCAGCTTAGCGGGCGGGTCCCACGAGCAGTACTTC.

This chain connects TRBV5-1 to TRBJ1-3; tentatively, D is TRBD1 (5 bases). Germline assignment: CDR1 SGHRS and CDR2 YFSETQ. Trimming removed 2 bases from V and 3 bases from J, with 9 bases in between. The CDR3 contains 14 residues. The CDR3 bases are TGCGCCAGCAGCTTCGGCGACAGTGGAAACACCATATATTTT. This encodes CASSFGDSGNTIYF.

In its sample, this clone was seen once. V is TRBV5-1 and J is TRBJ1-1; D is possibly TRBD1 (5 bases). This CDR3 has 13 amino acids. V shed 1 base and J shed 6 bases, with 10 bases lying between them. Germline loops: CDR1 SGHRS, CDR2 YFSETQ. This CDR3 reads CASSLQGAPEAFF. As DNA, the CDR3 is TGCGCCAGCAGCTTGCAAGGGGCCCCTGAAGCTTTCTTT.

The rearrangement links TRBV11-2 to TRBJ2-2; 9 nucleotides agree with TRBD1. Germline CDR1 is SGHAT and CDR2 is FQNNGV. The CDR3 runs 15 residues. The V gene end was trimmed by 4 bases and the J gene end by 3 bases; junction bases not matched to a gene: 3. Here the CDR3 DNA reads TGTGCCAGCAGCTCCGGGACAGGGTACACCGGGGAGCTGTTTTTT. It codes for CASSSGTGYTGELFF.

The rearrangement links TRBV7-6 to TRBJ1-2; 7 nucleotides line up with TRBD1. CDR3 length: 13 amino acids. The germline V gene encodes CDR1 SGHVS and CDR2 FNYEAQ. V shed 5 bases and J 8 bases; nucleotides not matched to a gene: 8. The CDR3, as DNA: TGTGCCAGCAGCCGGGGACAGTTTGGGGGCTACACCTTC. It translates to CASSRGQFGGYTF.

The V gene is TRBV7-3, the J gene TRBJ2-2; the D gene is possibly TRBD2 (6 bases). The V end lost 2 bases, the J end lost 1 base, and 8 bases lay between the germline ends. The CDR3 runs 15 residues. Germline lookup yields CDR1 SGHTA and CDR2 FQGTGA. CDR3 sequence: CASSLAGMNTGELFF. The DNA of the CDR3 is TGTGCCAGCAGCTTAGCGGGAATGAACACCGGGGAGCTGTTTTTT.

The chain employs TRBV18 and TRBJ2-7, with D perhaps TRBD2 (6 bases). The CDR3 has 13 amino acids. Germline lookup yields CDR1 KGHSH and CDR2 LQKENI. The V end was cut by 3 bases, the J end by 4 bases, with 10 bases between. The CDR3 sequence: CASSPGGIYEQYF. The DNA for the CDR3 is TGTGCCAGCTCACCCGGCGGGATTTACGAGCAGTACTTC.

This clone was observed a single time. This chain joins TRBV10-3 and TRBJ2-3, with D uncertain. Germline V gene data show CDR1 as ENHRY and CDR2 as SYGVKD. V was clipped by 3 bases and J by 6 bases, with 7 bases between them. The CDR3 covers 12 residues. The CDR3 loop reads CAISEERDTQYF. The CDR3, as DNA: TGTGCCATCAGTGAAGAAAGGGATACGCAGTATTTT.

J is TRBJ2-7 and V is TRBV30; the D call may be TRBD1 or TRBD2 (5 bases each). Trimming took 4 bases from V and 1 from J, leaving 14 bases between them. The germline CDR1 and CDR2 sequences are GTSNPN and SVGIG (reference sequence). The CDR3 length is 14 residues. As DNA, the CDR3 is TGTGCCTGGAAGGGGAGTTGGAGTTCCTACGAGCAGTACTTC. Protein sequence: CAWKGSWSSYEQYF. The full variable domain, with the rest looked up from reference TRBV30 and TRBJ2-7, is SQTIHQWPATLVQPVGSPLSLECTVEGTSNPNLYWYRQAAGRGLQLLFYSVGIGQISSEVPQNLSASRPQDRQFILSSKKLLLSDSGFYLCAWKGSWSSYEQYFGPGTRLTVT.

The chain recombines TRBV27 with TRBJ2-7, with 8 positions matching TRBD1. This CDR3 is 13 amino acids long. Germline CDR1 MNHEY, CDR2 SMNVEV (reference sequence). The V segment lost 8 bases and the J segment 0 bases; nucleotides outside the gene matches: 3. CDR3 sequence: CASRQGISYEQYF. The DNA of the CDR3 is TGTGCCAGCCGACAGGGGATCTCCTACGAGCAGTACTTC.

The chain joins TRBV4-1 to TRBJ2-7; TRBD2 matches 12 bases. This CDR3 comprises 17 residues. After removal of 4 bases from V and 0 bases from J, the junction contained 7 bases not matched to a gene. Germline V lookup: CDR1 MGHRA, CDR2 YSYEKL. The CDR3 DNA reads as TGCGCCAGCAGCCCGCGGACTAGCGGGACGAGCTCCTACGAGCAGTACTTC. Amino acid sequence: CASSPRTSGTSSYEQYF.

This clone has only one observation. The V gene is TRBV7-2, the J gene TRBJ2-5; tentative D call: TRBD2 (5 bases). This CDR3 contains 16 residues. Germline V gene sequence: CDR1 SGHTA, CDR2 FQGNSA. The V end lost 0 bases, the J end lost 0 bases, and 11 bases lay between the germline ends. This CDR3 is CASSLAAAVNQETQYF. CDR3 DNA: TGTGCCAGCAGCTTAGCGGCAGCGGTTAACCAAGAGACCCAGTACTTC.

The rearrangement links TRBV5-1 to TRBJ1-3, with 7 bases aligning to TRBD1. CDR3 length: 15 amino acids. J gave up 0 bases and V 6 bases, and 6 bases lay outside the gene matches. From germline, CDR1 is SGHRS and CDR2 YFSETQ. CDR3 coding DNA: TGCGCCAGCACCAGGGACAGTCGCTCTGGAAACACCATATATTTT. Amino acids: CASTRDSRSGNTIYF. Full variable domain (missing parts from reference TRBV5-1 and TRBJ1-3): KAGVTQTPRYLIKTRGQQVTLSCSPISGHRSVSWYQQTPGQGLQFLFEYFSETQRNKGNFPGRFSGRQFSNSRSEMNVSTLELGDSALYLCASTRDSRSGNTIYFGEGSWLTVV.

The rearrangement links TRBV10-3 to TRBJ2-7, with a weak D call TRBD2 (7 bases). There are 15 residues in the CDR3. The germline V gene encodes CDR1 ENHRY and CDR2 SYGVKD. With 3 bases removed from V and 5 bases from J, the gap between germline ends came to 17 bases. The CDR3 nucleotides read TGTGCCATCAGTGACCCCCGGGGGGCGGGAGACGAGCAGTACTTC. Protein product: CAISDPRGAGDEQYF.

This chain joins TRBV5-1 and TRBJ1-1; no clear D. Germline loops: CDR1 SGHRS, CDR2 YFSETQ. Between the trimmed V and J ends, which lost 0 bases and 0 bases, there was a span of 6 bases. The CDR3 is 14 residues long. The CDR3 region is CASSLDYMNTEAFF. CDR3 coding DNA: TGCGCCAGCAGCTTGGATTACATGAACACTGAAGCTTTCTTT.

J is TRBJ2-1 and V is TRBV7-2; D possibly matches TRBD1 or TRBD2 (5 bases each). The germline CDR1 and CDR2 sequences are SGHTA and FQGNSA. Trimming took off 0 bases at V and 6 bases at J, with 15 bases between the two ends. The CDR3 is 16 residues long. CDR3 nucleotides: TGTGCCAGCAGCTTAGCGCTCCCTGGGGGTCGCAATGAGCAGTTCTTC. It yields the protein CASSLALPGGRNEQFF.

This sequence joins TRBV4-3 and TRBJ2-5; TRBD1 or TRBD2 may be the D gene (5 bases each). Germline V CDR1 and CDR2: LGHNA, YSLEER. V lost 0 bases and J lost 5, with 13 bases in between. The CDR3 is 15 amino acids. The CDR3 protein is CASSQDRGWGETQYF. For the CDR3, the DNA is TGCGCCAGCAGCCAAGACCGCGGGTGGGGGGAGACCCAGTACTTC.

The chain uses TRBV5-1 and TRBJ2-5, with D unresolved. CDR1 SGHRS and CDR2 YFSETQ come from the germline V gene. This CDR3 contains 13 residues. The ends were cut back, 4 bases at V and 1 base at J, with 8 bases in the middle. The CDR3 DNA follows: TGCGCCAGCAGCCCCTCCCCCCAAGAGACCCAGTACTTC. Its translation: CASSPSPQETQYF.